These 6 T cell receptor beta chains share one sample of origin, sequenced in a study of cytomegalovirus exposure and HLA in healthy donors. Assay: immunoSEQ multiplex PCR; the TCRdb copy retains only in-frame clones and omits some. The sample gives approximately 59,000 clones, 90% to 95% of which show up once; around 1.7% is in the top ten. What was sequenced was PBMCs. These receptors originate from a woman aged 18-29 years in good health and CMV-seropositive.

J is TRBJ1-1 and V is TRBV4-1; D not resolved. CDR3 length: 13 amino acids. From germline, CDR1 is MGHRA and CDR2 YSYEKL. Trimming removed 4 bases at V and 5 bases at J, with 11 bases between. This chain's CDR3 is CASSPVGGTEAFF. CDR3 bases: TGCGCCAGCAGCCCTGTGGGAGGGACTGAAGCTTTCTTT.

This rearrangement joins TRBV19 to TRBJ1-6; 8 bases are shared with TRBD1. V shed 5 bases, J shed 9 bases, and the junction held 9 bases outside the gene matches. The germline gives CDR1 LNHDA, CDR2 SQIVND (reference sequence). CDR3 length equals 15 residues. The CDR3 region is CASSDTGGSFSPLHF. CDR3 coding DNA: TGTGCCAGTAGTGATACAGGGGGTTCGTTTTCACCCCTCCACTTT.

The chain carries TRBV6-5 and TRBJ2-3; TRBD1 matches at 10 bases. The CDR3 runs 15 residues. V lost 6 bases, J lost 2 bases, and 5 bases stayed unmatched. Germline V gene data show CDR1 as MNHEY and CDR2 as SVGAGI. CDR3 protein: CASRSGTGDTDTQYF. CDR3 sequence (DNA): TGTGCCAGCAGGTCCGGGACAGGGGACACAGATACGCAGTATTTT.

This chain connects TRBV28 to TRBJ1-2; possible D gene TRBD1, 6 bases. In germline, CDR1 is MDHEN, CDR2 SYDVKM. V lost 6 bases and J lost 1, with 24 bases in between. This CDR3 comprises 18 residues. For the CDR3, the DNA is TGTGCCAGCAGCATCACCGTCCTCGGGACAACCTTTAACTATGGCTACACCTTC. This sequence encodes CASSITVLGTTFNYGYTF.

The chain employs TRBV27 and TRBJ1-2; D is possibly TRBD1 (5 bases). This CDR3 has 14 residues. Trimming took 6 bases from V and 3 from J, leaving 14 bases between them. The V gene's germline CDR1 is MNHEY and CDR2 SMNVEV (reference sequence). Here the CDR3 reads CASRSLRAHYGYTF. Here the CDR3 DNA reads TGTGCCAGCAGGTCACTCAGGGCACACTATGGCTACACCTTC.

The rearrangement joins TRBV19 to TRBJ1-5; 7 positions agree with TRBD1. The CDR3 loop spans 14 amino acids. With V trimmed by 6 bases and J by 0 bases, 2 bases remained unmatched. CDR1 is LNHDA, CDR2 SQIVND, per germline (reference sequence). CDR3 nucleotides: TGTGCCAGTAGGACAGGGTTTAGCAATCAGCCCCAGCATTTT. It is translated as CASRTGFSNQPQHF.